The clone carrying this T cell receptor beta chain came up a few times. Each CDR3 protein gets one entry after TCRdb re-called the 5' RACE reads with MiXCR. This repertoire shows about 90,000 distinct CDR3 sequences, under 9% found once; its top ten account for less than 8.5%. The time point here: sample taken at primary tumor resection. In each case, whole RNA from tumor, nontumor lung or frozen PBMC was sequenced unsorted. The data derive from a study of spatial heterogeneity in lung cancer. The sample was PBMCs, taken at surgery. This clonotype was obtained from a male donor with early-stage non-small cell lung cancer.

CDR3 sequence (DNA): TGTGCCACCAGCAGAGCAGGGGCCGGATCTGAAGCTTTCTTT. This codes for CATSRAGAGSEAFF. The rearrangement uses TRBV15 and TRBJ1-1; a weak D match, TRBD1 (6 bases). The CDR3 extends over 14 amino acids. Germline CDR1 and CDR2: LNHNV and YYDKDF (reference sequence). The ends were cut back, 1 base at V and 6 bases at J, with 12 bases in the middle.